This entry is about one T cell receptor beta chain. Its antigen is not identified. This specimen belongs to a study of cytomegalovirus exposure and HLA in healthy donors. Broader study findings: The study designated over 150 TCR beta chains cytomegalovirus-associated. The majority of TCR sequences were rare, yet some public TCRs appeared in many donors.

The donors were members of the validation cohort, which comprised 100 to 150 subjects and was separate from the first cohort of 666 subjects. Trimming took 6 bases from V and 2 from J, leaving 14 bases between them. There are 15 residues in the CDR3. CDR1 and CDR2 (germline): MNHNY, SVGAGI (reference sequence). The method was immunoSEQ multiplex PCR; TCRdb's version includes in-frame clones alone and lacks a portion of them. The top ten hold around 1.1% of the sample, which has 100,000 to 150,000 clones, 75% to 90% seen once. This sequence originates from a woman between 18 and 29 years old in good health and CMV-seronegative. The chain joins TRBV6-6 to TRBJ2-4; a possible D gene is TRBD1 (6 bases). The source material was PBMCs. The CDR3 DNA follows: TGTGCCAGCAGCCCCACCACAGGGACCAAAAACATTCAGTACTTC. Protein: CASSPTTGTKNIQYF.